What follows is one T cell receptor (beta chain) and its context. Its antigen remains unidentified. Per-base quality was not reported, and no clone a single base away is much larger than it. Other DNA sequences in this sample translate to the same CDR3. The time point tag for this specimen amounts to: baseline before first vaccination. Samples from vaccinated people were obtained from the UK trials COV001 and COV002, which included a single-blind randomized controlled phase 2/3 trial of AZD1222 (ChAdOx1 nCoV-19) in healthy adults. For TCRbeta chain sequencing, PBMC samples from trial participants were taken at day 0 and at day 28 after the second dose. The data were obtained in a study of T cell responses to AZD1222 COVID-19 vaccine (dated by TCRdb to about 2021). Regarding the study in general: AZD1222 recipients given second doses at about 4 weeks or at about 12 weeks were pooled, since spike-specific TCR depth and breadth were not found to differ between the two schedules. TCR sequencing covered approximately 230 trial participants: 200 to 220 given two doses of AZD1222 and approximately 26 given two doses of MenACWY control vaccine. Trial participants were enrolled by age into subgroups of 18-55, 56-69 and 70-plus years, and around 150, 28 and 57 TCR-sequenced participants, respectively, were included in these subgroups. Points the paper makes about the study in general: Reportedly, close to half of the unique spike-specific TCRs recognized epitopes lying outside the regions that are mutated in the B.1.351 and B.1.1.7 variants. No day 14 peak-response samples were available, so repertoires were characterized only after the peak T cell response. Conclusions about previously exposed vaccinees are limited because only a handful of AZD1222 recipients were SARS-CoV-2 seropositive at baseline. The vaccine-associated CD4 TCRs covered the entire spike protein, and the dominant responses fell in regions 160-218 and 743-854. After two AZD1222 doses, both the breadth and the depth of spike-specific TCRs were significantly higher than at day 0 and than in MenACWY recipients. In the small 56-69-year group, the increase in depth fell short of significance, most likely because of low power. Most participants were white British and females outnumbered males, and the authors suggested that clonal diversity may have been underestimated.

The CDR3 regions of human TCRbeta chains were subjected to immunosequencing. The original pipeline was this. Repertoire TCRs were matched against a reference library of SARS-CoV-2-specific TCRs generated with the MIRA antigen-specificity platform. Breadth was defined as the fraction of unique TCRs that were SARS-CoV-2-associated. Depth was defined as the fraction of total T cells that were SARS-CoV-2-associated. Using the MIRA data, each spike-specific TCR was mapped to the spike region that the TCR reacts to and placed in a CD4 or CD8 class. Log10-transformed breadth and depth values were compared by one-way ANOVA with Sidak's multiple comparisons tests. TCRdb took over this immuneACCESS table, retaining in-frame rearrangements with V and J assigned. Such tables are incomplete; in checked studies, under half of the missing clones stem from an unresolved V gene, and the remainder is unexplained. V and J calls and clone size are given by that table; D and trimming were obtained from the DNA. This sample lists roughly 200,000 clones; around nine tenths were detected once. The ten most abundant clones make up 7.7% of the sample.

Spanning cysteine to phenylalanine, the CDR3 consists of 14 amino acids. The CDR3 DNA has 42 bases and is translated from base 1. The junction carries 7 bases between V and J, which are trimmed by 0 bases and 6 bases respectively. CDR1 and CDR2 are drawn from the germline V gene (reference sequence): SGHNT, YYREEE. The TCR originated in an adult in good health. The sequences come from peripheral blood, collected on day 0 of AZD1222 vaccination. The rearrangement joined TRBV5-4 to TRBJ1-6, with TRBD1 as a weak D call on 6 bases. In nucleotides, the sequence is TGTGCCAGCAGCTTGGCAGGGGCTAATTCACCCCTCCACTTT. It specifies CASSLAGANSPLHF. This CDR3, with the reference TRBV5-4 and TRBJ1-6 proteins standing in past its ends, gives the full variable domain ETGVTQSPTHLIKTRGQQVTLRCSSQSGHNTVSWYQQALGQGPQFIFQYYREEENGRGNFPPRFSGLQFPNYSSELNVNALELDDSALYLCASSLAGANSPLHFGNGTRLTVT.